The clone carrying this TCR beta chain appeared a single time. These data come from a study of OX40 agonist ivuxolimab in advanced cancers. CDR3 length equals 14 residues. V lost 10 bases to trimming and J lost 4 bases; unmatched junction nucleotides: 11. Germline assignment: CDR1 LNHDA and CDR2 SQIVND (reference sequence). Generated by immunoSEQ multiplex PCR, the TCRdb table keeps only in-frame clones and is missing some. The sample lists about 100,000 clones, roughly 90% occurring once. V and J are TRBV19 and TRBJ2-3, with 7 bases fitting TRBD1. Specimen: CD4+ or CD8+ T cells sorted from blood, collected in a trial of the OX40 agonist ivuxolimab. The TCR sequence derives from an adult with an advanced solid tumor such as melanoma, head and neck, liver or kidney cancer. CDR3 coding DNA: TGTGCCACCTCACGACAGGGTAGTGCAGATACGCAGTATTTT. This gives the protein CATSRQGSADTQYF.